These T cell receptor beta chains were read from a single sample in a study of blood T cell repertoires in COVID-19. Method: immunoSEQ multiplex PCR; TCRdb's copy keeps in-frame clones and lacks some. The repertoire holds about 120,000 clones, with 83% as singletons. The sample was peripheral blood. Source of these receptors: a man older than 75 with active or convalescent COVID-19. Each CDR3 is given with its conserved first and last residue. Fields, in order: V gene, D gene, clone size, J gene, CDR3 DNA, CDR3 protein. D genes are given only for firm matches. Not every row has a clone size; where given, it reads once, few, many or a size class.

V: TRBV27; D: TRBD1; size: NA; J: TRBJ2-5; DNA: TGTGCCAGCAGTTTATCGCCGACAGGGCAAGAGACCCAGTACTTC; CDR3: CASSLSPTGQETQYF
V: TRBV5-4; D: TRBD1; size: NA; J: TRBJ2-1; DNA: TGTGCCAGCAGCTCGACGACAGGGGGCGCCACCTACAATGAGCAGTTCTTC; CDR3: CASSSTTGGATYNEQFF
V: TRBV7-2; D: TRBD1; size: NA; J: TRBJ1-4; DNA: TGTGCCAGCAGTCCCCGGGACAGGGGAAATGAAAAACTGTTTTTT; CDR3: CASSPRDRGNEKLFF
V: TRBV2; D: NA; size: NA; J: TRBJ2-3; DNA: TGTGCCAGCAGTGATTCCGGGGTCACAGATACGCAGTATTTT; CDR3: CASSDSGVTDTQYF
V: TRBV28; D: TRBD2; size: NA; J: TRBJ2-7; DNA: TGTGCCAGCACTAGAGCGGGGGTCACCTACGAGCAGTACTTC; CDR3: CASTRAGVTYEQYF
V: TRBV18; D: TRBD1; size: NA; J: TRBJ2-7; DNA: TGTGCCAGCTCACTTGGGTTACAGGGGACCTACGAGCAGTACTTC; CDR3: CASSLGLQGTYEQYF
V: TRBV11-2; D: NA; size: NA; J: TRBJ1-4; DNA: TGTGCCAGCAGCTTAGGGTCAATGGGCGAAAAACTGTTTTTT; CDR3: CASSLGSMGEKLFF
V: TRBV7-2; D: TRBD2; size: few; J: TRBJ2-5; DNA: TGTGCCAGCAGCTTAGTGACTCGCGGGGGGGCCGAGGGGGAGACCCAGTACTTC; CDR3: CASSLVTRGGAEGETQYF
V: TRBV28; D: NA; size: NA; J: TRBJ2-1; DNA: TGTGCCAGCCTCGGTGCGGGGCAGTTCTTC; CDR3: CASLGAGQFF
V: TRBV4-1; D: TRBD2; size: NA; J: TRBJ2-5; DNA: TGCGCCAGCAGCCAACGACTAGCGGGGGGCTTAAATCAAGAGACCCAGTACTTC; CDR3: CASSQRLAGGLNQETQYF
V: TRBV24-1; D: TRBD2; size: NA; J: TRBJ2-3; DNA: TGTGCCACCAGTGACTCGACTAGCGGGGGGCTCCCAGATACGCAGTATTTT; CDR3: CATSDSTSGGLPDTQYF
V: TRBV7-9; D: NA; size: NA; J: TRBJ2-1; DNA: TGTGCCAGCAGCCGTGGCACAGGGGGGGGAAATGAGCAGTTCTTC; CDR3: CASSRGTGGGNEQFF
V: TRBV6-5; D: NA; size: once; J: TRBJ2-7; DNA: TGTGCCAGCTTTAGCGTCCAGGGGCCTTCCTACGAGCAGTACTTC; CDR3: CASFSVQGPSYEQYF
V: TRBV6-2/TRBV6-3; D: NA; size: NA; J: TRBJ1-3; DNA: TGTGCCAGCAGTTACGCCGATGACAGGGGAAACACCATATATTTT; CDR3: CASSYADDRGNTIYF